This T cell receptor (beta chain) is from a study of identical twins. Overall study findings and caveats: Invariant MAIT and iNKT cells could partly confound zero-insertion analyses. The abundant beta clonotypes from cord blood had fewer insertions, and memory repertoires had none of this. Conclusions relied on cross-sectional statistical analysis, not following the same donors.

For this clonotype: Its antigen is currently unknown.

CDR1 is DFQATT and CDR2 is SNEGSKA in the germline V gene (reference sequence). Trimming took 6 bases from V and 2 from J, leaving 8 bases between them. CDR3 length equals 12 residues. A universal primer binding site was introduced by template switching. The final cDNA contained unique molecular identifiers. TCRdb re-analysed the 5' RACE reads in MiXCR, keeping a single row per CDR3 protein. The sample yields 500,000 to 650,000 distinct CDR3 sequences, 20% to 25% seen once. The data also belong to a second study, concerning yellow fever vaccine responses in identical twins.

The chain combines TRBV20-1 with TRBJ2-1; D is ambiguous. The clonotype comes from a woman aged 18 to 35 in good health. The sample comprised CD4+ T cells sorted from blood. CDR3 loop: CSATTAYNEQFF. As DNA, the CDR3 is TGCAGTGCCACGACTGCCTACAATGAGCAGTTCTTC.